Listed below are T cell receptor beta chains from one sample, sequenced in a study of shared T cell receptors in the human thymus. The data were produced by immunoSEQ multiplex PCR, yet TCRdb's version contains in-frame clones alone and is incomplete. The sample holds hundreds of thousands of clones, approximately 90% seen once. Another study also made use of these data, one on human thymus T cells.

What was sequenced was thymocytes. These receptors all stem from a boy younger than two with a congenital heart defect. CDR3s include the opening cysteine and the closing phenylalanine or tryptophan. A D gene is named only where the DNA matches it firmly.

v_call	d_call	j_call	cdr3_aa	cdr3_nt
TRBV7-3	TRBD2	TRBJ2-1	CASSPGLTSGKVGEQFF	TGTGCCAGCAGCCCAGGGTTGACTAGCGGGAAGGTGGGTGAGCAGTTCTTC
TRBV6-1	TRBD1	TRBJ2-7	CASSVGQLYEQYF	TGTGCCAGCAGTGTGGGACAGCTCTACGAGCAGTACTTC
TRBV5-4	NA	TRBJ2-6	CASRGGLPYSGANVLTF	TGTGCCAGCAGAGGAGGGCTACCATACTCTGGGGCCAACGTCCTGACTTTC
TRBV21-1	NA	TRBJ1-2	CASSKACGVGYTF	TGTGCCAGCAGCAAAGCATGCGGGGTTGGCTACACCTTC
TRBV5-1	NA	TRBJ2-4	CASSLAPPELAKNIQYF	TGCGCCAGCAGCTTGGCCCCCCCCGAACTAGCCAAAAACATTCAGTACTTC
TRBV30	NA	TRBJ2-7	CAWENRRYEQYF	TGTGCCTGGGAAAACCGTCGGTACGAGCAGTACTTC
TRBV12-5	NA	TRBJ2-5	CASGLPGSGPVEETQYF	TGTGCTAGTGGTTTGCCGGGGTCAGGTCCGGTGGAAGAGACCCAGTACTTC
TRBV2	TRBD2	TRBJ2-5	CASSPNGTSSQETQYF	TGTGCCAGCAGCCCGAACGGGACTAGCAGCCAAGAGACCCAGTACTTC
TRBV4-1	TRBD1	TRBJ1-2	CASSHTADRGYGYTF	TGCGCCAGCAGCCACACCGCCGACAGGGGCTATGGCTACACCTTC
TRBV9	NA	TRBJ2-3	CASSGGLALDTQYF	TGTGCCAGCAGCGGGGGGCTAGCCCTAGATACGCAGTATTTT
TRBV9	NA	TRBJ1-2	CASSVDRETNYGYTF	TGTGCCAGCAGCGTAGACCGGGAAACTAACTATGGCTACACCTTC
TRBV7-6	NA	TRBJ1-3	CASSQGRNYSGNTIYF	TGTGCCAGCAGCCAGGGCCGAAACTACTCTGGAAACACCATATATTTT
TRBV7-9	TRBD2	TRBJ2-2	CASSFQGPDSREETGELFF	TGTGCCAGCAGCTTTCAGGGGCCCGATTCGCGGGAGGAAACCGGGGAGCTGTTTTTT
TRBV4-1	TRBD1	TRBJ2-5	CASSQRQGSQETQYF	TGCGCCAGCAGCCAGAGACAGGGCTCCCAAGAGACCCAGTACTTC
TRBV7-9	NA	TRBJ2-7	CASSLYLGRVFYEQYF	TGTGCCAGCAGCTTATATCTGGGCAGGGTTTTCTACGAGCAGTACTTC
TRBV15	NA	TRBJ2-7	CATSRNPGARTYEQYF	TGTGCCACCAGCAGAAATCCAGGGGCAAGGACATACGAGCAGTACTTC
TRBV27	NA	TRBJ2-7	CASSSLDWAGGNYEQYF	TGTGCCAGCAGTTCCCTCGACTGGGCGGGCGGAAACTACGAGCAGTACTTC
TRBV6-5	TRBD2	TRBJ2-7	CASGLAGGYEQYF	TGTGCCAGCGGACTAGCGGGGGGCTACGAGCAGTACTTC
TRBV10-3	NA	TRBJ2-7	CAIRAGKDYEQYF	TGTGCCATCAGGGCAGGGAAGGACTACGAGCAGTACTTC
TRBV25-1	NA	TRBJ2-2	CASSEVGVDSPTGELFF	TGTGCCAGCAGTGAAGTAGGTGTGGACAGTCCTACCGGGGAGCTGTTTTTT
TRBV6-5	NA	TRBJ2-3	CASAASGTDTQYF	TGTGCCAGCGCGGCCAGCGGCACAGATACGCAGTATTTT
TRBV5-1	TRBD2	TRBJ2-2	CASSLESARGAPGELFF	TGCGCCAGCAGCTTGGAATCGGCGCGGGGGGCACCCGGGGAGCTGTTTTTT
TRBV29-1	NA	TRBJ2-7	CSVEEGASYEQYF	TGCAGCGTTGAAGAGGGGGCCTCCTACGAGCAGTACTTC
TRBV10-1	NA	TRBJ2-7	CASSYPPGPTYEQYF	TGCGCCAGCAGTTACCCGCCAGGGCCCACCTACGAGCAGTACTTC
TRBV25-1	TRBD1	TRBJ2-6	CASSDGQGAAGANVLTF	TGTGCCAGCAGTGACGGACAGGGGGCGGCGGGGGCCAACGTCCTGACTTTC